The clone carrying this T cell receptor beta chain was recorded a few times. The antigen remains undetermined. CDR1 and CDR2 (germline): SGHTS, YDEGEE. V lost 2 bases and J lost 4, with 7 bases in between. The CDR3 spans 14 residues. These data come from a study of beta chain features in type 1 diabetes. Whole-study results and caveats: There was a moderate but significant shortening of TCRB CDR3s in all four CD4+ subsets of Type 1 diabetes patients.

Sequenced material consisted of expressed TCRB transcripts (all of the isolated RNA was reverse transcribed). TCRdb's copy holds only in-frame clones and misses some; the assay was immunoSEQ multiplex PCR. The data show about 150,000 clones, with more than 9.5% seen just once and approximately 2% held by the top ten. The chain has TRBV5-8 and TRBJ2-6; D ambiguous. The source is a man between 18 and 35 years old in good health. The sample taken for sequencing was central memory CD4+ T cells from blood. The DNA for the CDR3 is TGTGCCAGCAGCTTAGGGTCCGGGGCCAACGTCCTGACTTTC. It translates to CASSLGSGANVLTF.